The rows below give T cell receptor beta chains drawn from one sample of a study of blood T cell repertoires in COVID-19. Clones were read by immunoSEQ multiplex PCR, and TCRdb kept only the in-frame ones, dropping some. The sample has fewer than 120,000 clones, 60% to 80% seen once. The source material was peripheral blood. The origin of the receptors is a woman at least 80 years old with active or convalescent COVID-19. The CDR3 runs from the conserved cysteine through the conserved F or W. Each record gives: clone size, J gene, V gene, CDR3 protein. Only some rows state a clone size, as once, few, many or a class for expanded clones.

abundance: NA; j_gene: TRBJ2-7; v_gene: TRBV4-2; CDR3aa: CASSQAPESRRHF
abundance: NA; j_gene: TRBJ2-2; v_gene: TRBV25-1; CDR3aa: CASSRPGEMGGELFF
abundance: NA; j_gene: TRBJ2-5; v_gene: TRBV2; CDR3aa: CASSTGFGETQYF
abundance: NA; j_gene: TRBJ2-3; v_gene: TRBV19; CDR3aa: CASSIESGDTQYF
abundance: NA; j_gene: TRBJ2-2; v_gene: TRBV19; CDR3aa: CASGTGSTGELFF
abundance: NA; j_gene: TRBJ2-5; v_gene: TRBV6-5; CDR3aa: CASSYTHTSGQETQYF
abundance: NA; j_gene: TRBJ2-7; v_gene: TRBV3-1/TRBV3-2; CDR3aa: CASSQGPSGGYEQYF
abundance: NA; j_gene: TRBJ2-1; v_gene: TRBV28; CDR3aa: CASSLYSDGKYNEQFF
abundance: few; j_gene: TRBJ2-7; v_gene: TRBV4-2; CDR3aa: CASSQPSTTSRPYEQYF
abundance: NA; j_gene: TRBJ2-1; v_gene: TRBV14; CDR3aa: CASSQDLAGELYNEQFF
abundance: NA; j_gene: TRBJ2-5; v_gene: TRBV7-9; CDR3aa: CASRLALQETQYF
abundance: once; j_gene: TRBJ1-3; v_gene: TRBV5-1; CDR3aa: CASSLGLSSGNTIYF
abundance: NA; j_gene: TRBJ1-1; v_gene: TRBV10-3; CDR3aa: CAISPPNRGNTEAFF
abundance: NA; j_gene: TRBJ2-1; v_gene: TRBV18; CDR3aa: CASSLGTSPGFF
abundance: NA; j_gene: TRBJ2-7; v_gene: TRBV27; CDR3aa: CASSRWGASGDFYEQYF
abundance: once; j_gene: TRBJ2-7; v_gene: TRBV7-2; CDR3aa: CASSFSGSKDEQYF
abundance: NA; j_gene: TRBJ2-1; v_gene: TRBV9; CDR3aa: CASSDAAGGNEQFF
abundance: NA; j_gene: TRBJ2-5; v_gene: TRBV3-1/TRBV3-2; CDR3aa: CASSHLTSGQETQYF
abundance: NA; j_gene: TRBJ2-1; v_gene: TRBV7-9; CDR3aa: CASSLTSGDNEQFF
abundance: NA; j_gene: TRBJ1-5; v_gene: TRBV7-8; CDR3aa: CASSVRQGYNQPQHF
abundance: NA; j_gene: TRBJ2-3; v_gene: TRBV20-1; CDR3aa: CSASPGSAAPDTQYF
abundance: NA; j_gene: TRBJ2-5; v_gene: TRBV5-4; CDR3aa: CASSLILGKRGETQYF
abundance: NA; j_gene: TRBJ1-2; v_gene: TRBV5-5; CDR3aa: CASSLRGDYGYTF
abundance: NA; j_gene: TRBJ1-6; v_gene: TRBV27; CDR3aa: CASSPQDITYSPLHF
abundance: NA; j_gene: TRBJ2-3; v_gene: TRBV11-3; CDR3aa: CASSRQGADTQYF
abundance: NA; j_gene: TRBJ1-2; v_gene: TRBV19; CDR3aa: CASPVYDRGPFRDGYTF
abundance: NA; j_gene: TRBJ2-3; v_gene: TRBV5-1; CDR3aa: CASSLESSVSTDTQYF
abundance: NA; j_gene: TRBJ1-1; v_gene: TRBV19; CDR3aa: CASSWDSQGNTEAFF
abundance: NA; j_gene: TRBJ2-3; v_gene: TRBV4-1; CDR3aa: CASSPPRGREGADTQYF
abundance: NA; j_gene: TRBJ2-1; v_gene: TRBV4-3; CDR3aa: CASSQVNRDYWDNEQFF
abundance: NA; j_gene: TRBJ1-6; v_gene: TRBV15; CDR3aa: CATSRDRGRPLHF
abundance: NA; j_gene: TRBJ2-1; v_gene: TRBV7-8; CDR3aa: CASSPKREYSYNEQFF
abundance: few; j_gene: TRBJ2-7; v_gene: TRBV12-1; CDR3aa: CASRITAF
abundance: NA; j_gene: TRBJ1-5; v_gene: TRBV6-2/TRBV6-3; CDR3aa: CASSPRNQPQHF
abundance: NA; j_gene: TRBJ2-1; v_gene: TRBV18; CDR3aa: CASLPGLAGVEQFF
abundance: NA; j_gene: TRBJ2-1; v_gene: TRBV3-1/TRBV3-2; CDR3aa: CASSRGLAAMRVNEQFF
abundance: NA; j_gene: TRBJ2-3; v_gene: TRBV3-1/TRBV3-2; CDR3aa: CASSQGLADTQYF
abundance: few; j_gene: TRBJ2-2; v_gene: TRBV5-1; CDR3aa: CASSLGAGGNTGELFF
abundance: NA; j_gene: TRBJ1-3; v_gene: TRBV2; CDR3aa: CASSGSGGGSGNTIYF
abundance: NA; j_gene: TRBJ2-7; v_gene: TRBV28; CDR3aa: CASSLWGGLAGGRLEQYF
abundance: NA; j_gene: TRBJ2-3; v_gene: TRBV3-1/TRBV3-2; CDR3aa: CASSQGRASGNIDTQYF
abundance: NA; j_gene: TRBJ2-5; v_gene: TRBV5-5; CDR3aa: CASSSSLTGGQETQYF
abundance: NA; j_gene: TRBJ2-3; v_gene: TRBV29-1; CDR3aa: CSVEGGTDTQYF